One TCR beta chain is described in this entry. The antigen is not known. The data were taken from a study of T cell responses to AZD1222 COVID-19 vaccine. The study, taken as a whole, reports: It should be noted that donors were predominantly white British and more often female, and clonal diversity was possibly underestimated. Baseline testing showed seropositivity in only 5 or 6 AZD1222 recipients.

This CDR3 is 13 amino acids long. CDR1 SGHVS and CDR2 FQNEAQ come from the germline V gene. V lost 8 bases and J lost 4; bases outside the gene matches: 4. Sequencing was performed with immunoSEQ multiplex PCR; in TCRdb, only in-frame clones are kept and a portion is missing. The table lists around 86,000 clones, roughly 89% of them singletons. J is TRBJ1-5 and V is TRBV7-8; 8 bases are a match to TRBD1. The sample consisted of peripheral blood, taken on day 0 of AZD1222 vaccination. This clonotype was obtained from an adult in good health. Here the CDR3 reads CASGQGGNQPQHF. The CDR3 DNA is TGTGCCAGCGGACAGGGAGGGAATCAGCCCCAGCATTTT. Variable domain in full (rest from reference TRBV7-8 and TRBJ1-5): GAGVSQSPRYKVAKRGQDVALRCDPISGHVSLFWYQQALGQGPEFLTYFQNEAQLDKSGLPSDRFFAERPEGSVSTLKIQRTQQEDSAVYLCASGQGGNQPQHFGDGTRLSIL.